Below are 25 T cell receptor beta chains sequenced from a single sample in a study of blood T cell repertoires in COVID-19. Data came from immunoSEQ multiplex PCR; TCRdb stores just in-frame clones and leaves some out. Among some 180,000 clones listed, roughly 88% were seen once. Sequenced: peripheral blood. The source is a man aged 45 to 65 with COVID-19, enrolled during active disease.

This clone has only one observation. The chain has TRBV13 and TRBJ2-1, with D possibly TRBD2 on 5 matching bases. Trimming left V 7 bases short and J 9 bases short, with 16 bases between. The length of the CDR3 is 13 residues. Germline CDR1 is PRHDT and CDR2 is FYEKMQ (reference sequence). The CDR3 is CASNSARGIEQFF. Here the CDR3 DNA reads TGTGCCAGCAATTCCGCCCGGGGTATTGAGCAGTTCTTC. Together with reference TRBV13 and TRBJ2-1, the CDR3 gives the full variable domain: AAGVIQSPRHLIKEKRETATLKCYPIPRHDTVYWYQQGPGQDPQFLISFYEKMQSDKGSIPDRFSAQQFSDYHSELNMSSLELGDSALYFCASNSARGIEQFFGPGTRLTVL.

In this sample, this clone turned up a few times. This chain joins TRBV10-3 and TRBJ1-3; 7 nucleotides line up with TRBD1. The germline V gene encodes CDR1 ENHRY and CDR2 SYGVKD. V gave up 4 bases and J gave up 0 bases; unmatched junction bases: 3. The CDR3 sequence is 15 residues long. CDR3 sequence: CAISGSGGSGNTIYF. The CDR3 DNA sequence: TGTGCCATCAGTGGGTCAGGGGGCTCTGGAAACACCATATATTTT.

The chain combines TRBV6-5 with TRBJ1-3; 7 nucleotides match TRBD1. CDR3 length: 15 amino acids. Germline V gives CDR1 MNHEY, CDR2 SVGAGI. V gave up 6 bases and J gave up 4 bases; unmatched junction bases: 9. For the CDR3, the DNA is TGTGCCAGCAGCCTTGGACAGGTTGCAGGAAACACCATATATTTT. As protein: CASSLGQVAGNTIYF.

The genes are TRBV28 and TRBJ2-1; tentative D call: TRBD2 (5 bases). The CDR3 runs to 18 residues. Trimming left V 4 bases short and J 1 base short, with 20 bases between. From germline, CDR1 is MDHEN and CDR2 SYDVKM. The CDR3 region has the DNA TGTGCCAGCAGTTCCCCTCGAGCGGCAGGTTTTTCCTACAATGAGCAGTTCTTC. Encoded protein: CASSSPRAAGFSYNEQFF.

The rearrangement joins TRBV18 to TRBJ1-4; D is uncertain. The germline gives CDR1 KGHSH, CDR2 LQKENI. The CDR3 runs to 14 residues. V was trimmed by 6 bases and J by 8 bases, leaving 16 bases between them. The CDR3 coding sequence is TGTGCCAGCTCTCCAGACTCAAGTAGCGAAAAACTGTTTTTT. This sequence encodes CASSPDSSSEKLFF. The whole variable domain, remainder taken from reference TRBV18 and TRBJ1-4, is NAGVMQNPRHLVRRRGQEARLRCSPMKGHSHVYWYRQLPEEGLKFMVYLQKENIIDESGMPKERFSAEFPKEGPSILRIQQVVRGDSAAYFCASSPDSSSEKLFFGSGTQLSVL.

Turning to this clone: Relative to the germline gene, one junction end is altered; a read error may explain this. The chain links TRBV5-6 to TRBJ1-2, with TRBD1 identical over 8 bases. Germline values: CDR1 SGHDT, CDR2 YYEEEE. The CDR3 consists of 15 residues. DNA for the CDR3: TGTGCCAGCAGATTGGGGTTACAGGGGGACTATGGCTACACCTTC. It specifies CASRLGLQGDYGYTF.

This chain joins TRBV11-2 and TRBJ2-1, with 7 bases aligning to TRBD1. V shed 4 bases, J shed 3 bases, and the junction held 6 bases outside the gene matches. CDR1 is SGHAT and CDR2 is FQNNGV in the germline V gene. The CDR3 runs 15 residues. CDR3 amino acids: CASSSGQAGYNEQFF. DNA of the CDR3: TGTGCCAGCAGCTCAGGACAGGCCGGCTACAATGAGCAGTTCTTC.

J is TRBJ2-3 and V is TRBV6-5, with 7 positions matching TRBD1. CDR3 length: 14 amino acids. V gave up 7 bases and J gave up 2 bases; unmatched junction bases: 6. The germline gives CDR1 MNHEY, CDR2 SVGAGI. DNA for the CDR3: TGTGCCAGCAACCTGGACAGGAACACAGATACGCAGTATTTT. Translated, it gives CASNLDRNTDTQYF.

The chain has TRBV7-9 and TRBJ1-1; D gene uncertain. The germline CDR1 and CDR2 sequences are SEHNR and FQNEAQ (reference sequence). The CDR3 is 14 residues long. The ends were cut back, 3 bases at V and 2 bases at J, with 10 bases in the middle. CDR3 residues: CASSFMGGNTEAFF. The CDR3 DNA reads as TGTGCCAGCAGCTTTATGGGAGGTAACACTGAAGCTTTCTTT.

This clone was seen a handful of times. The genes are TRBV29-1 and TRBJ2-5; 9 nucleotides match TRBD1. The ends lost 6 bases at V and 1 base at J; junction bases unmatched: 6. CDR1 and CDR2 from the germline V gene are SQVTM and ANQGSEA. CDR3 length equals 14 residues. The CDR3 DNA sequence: TGCAGCGTGAAACAGGGGGCGATCCAAGAGACCCAGTACTTC. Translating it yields CSVKQGAIQETQYF.

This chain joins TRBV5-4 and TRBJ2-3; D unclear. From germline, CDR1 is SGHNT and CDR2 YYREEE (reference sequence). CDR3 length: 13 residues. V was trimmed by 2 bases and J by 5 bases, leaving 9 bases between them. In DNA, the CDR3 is TGTGCCAGCAGCTTAACCAACGGAGATACGCAGTATTTT. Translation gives CASSLTNGDTQYF.

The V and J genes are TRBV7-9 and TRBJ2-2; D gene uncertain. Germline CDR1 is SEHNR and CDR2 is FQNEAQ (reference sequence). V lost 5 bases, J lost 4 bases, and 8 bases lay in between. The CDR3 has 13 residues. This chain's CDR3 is CASSTTSTGELFF. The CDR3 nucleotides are TGTGCCAGCAGCACAACATCCACCGGGGAGCTGTTTTTT.

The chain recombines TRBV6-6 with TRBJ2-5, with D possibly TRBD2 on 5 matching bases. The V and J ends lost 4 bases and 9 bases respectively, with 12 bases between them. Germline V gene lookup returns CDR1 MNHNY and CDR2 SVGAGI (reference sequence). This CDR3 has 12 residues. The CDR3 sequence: CASSSLTGAQYF. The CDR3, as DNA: TGTGCCAGCAGTTCACTTACCGGGGCCCAGTACTTC.

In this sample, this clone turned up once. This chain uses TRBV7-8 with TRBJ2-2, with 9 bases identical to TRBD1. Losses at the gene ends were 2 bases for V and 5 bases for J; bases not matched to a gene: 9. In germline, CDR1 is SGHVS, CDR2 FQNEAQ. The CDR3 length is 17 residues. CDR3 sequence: CASSLQSPGQGTGELFF. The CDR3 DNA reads TGTGCCAGCAGCTTACAGTCCCCGGGACAGGGTACCGGGGAGCTGTTTTTT.

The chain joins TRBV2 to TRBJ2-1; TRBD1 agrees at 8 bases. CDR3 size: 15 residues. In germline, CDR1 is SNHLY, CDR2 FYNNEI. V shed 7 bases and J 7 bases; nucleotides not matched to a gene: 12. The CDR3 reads CASTVRQGPGNEQFF. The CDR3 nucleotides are TGTGCCAGCACCGTCAGACAGGGGCCGGGTAATGAGCAGTTCTTC. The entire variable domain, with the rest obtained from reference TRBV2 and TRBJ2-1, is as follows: EPEVTQTPSHQVTQMGQEVILRCVPISNHLYFYWYRQILGQKVEFLVSFYNNEISEKSEIFDDQFSVERPDGSNFTLKIRSTKLEDSAMYFCASTVRQGPGNEQFFGPGTRLTVL.

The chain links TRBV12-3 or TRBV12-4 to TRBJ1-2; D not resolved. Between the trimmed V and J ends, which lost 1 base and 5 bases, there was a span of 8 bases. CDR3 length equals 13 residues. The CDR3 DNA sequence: TGTGCCAGCAGTTTAGTAGAGCTATATGGCTACACCTTC. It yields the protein CASSLVELYGYTF.

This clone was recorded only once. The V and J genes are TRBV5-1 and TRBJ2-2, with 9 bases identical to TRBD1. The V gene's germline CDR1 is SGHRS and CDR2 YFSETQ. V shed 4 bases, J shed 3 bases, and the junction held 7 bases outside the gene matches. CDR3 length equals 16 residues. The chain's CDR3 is CASSLQGTGHTGELFF. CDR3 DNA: TGCGCCAGCAGCCTTCAGGGGACAGGGCACACCGGGGAGCTGTTTTTT.

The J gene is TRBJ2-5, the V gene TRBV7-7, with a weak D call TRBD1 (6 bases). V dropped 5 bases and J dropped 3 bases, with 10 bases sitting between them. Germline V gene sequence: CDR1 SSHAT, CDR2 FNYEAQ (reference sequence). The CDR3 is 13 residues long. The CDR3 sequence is CASSQGGEETQYF. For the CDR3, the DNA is TGTGCCAGCAGCCAAGGGGGAGAAGAGACCCAGTACTTC.

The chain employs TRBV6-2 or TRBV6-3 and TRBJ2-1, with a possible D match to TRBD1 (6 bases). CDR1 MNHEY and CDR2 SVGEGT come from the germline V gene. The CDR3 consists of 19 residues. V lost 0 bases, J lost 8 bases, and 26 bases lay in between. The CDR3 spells CASSYSTGPATSYRDEQFF. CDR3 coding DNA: TGTGCCAGCAGTTACTCCACAGGGCCGGCTACCTCCTACCGCGATGAGCAGTTCTTC.

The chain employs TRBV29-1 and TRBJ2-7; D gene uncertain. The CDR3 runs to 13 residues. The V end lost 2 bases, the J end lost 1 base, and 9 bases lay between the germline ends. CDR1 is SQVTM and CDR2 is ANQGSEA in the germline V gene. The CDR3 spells CSVEFSGSYEQYF. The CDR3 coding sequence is TGCAGCGTTGAATTCTCCGGTTCCTACGAGCAGTACTTC.

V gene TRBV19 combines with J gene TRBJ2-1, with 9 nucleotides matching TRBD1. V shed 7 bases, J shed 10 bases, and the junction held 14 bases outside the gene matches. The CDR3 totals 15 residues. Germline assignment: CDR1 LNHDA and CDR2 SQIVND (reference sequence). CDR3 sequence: CASTVGQGSPLEQFF. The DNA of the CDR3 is TGTGCCAGTACGGTGGGACAGGGCTCCCCCCTCGAGCAGTTCTTC.

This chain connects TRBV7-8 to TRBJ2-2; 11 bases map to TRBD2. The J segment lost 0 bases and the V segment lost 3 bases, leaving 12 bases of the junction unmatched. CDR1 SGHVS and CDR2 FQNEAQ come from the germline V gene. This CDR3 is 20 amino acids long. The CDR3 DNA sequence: TGTGCCAGCAGCTTTAAAACTAGCGGGAGAAGAACCTCGAACACCGGGGAGCTGTTTTTT. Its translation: CASSFKTSGRRTSNTGELFF.

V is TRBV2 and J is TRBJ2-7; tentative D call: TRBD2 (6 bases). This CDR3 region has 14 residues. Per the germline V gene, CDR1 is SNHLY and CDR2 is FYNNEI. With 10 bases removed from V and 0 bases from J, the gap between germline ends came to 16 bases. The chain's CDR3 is CAIQGLPISYEQYF. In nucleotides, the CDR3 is TGTGCCATCCAGGGACTTCCTATCTCCTACGAGCAGTACTTC. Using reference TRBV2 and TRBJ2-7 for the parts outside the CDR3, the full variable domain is EPEVTQTPSHQVTQMGQEVILRCVPISNHLYFYWYRQILGQKVEFLVSFYNNEISEKSEIFDDQFSVERPDGSNFTLKIRSTKLEDSAMYFCAIQGLPISYEQYFGPGTRLTVT.

The CDR3 DNA follows: TGTGCCAGTAGTCCCAGACAGGGGGGTTACAATGAGCAGTTCTTC. Its translation is CASSPRQGGYNEQFF. This sequence joins TRBV19 and TRBJ2-1, with TRBD1 identical over 9 bases. This CDR3 region has 15 residues. CDR1 is LNHDA and CDR2 is SQIVND in the germline V gene (reference sequence). The V gene end was trimmed by 5 bases and the J gene end by 4 bases; junction bases not matched to a gene: 6.

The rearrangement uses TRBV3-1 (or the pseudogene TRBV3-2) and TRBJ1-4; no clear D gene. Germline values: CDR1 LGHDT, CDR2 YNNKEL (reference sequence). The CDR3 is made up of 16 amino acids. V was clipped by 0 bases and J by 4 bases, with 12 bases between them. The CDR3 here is CASSQDFSLNNEKLFF. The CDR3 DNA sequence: TGTGCCAGCAGCCAAGATTTTAGCTTAAATAATGAAAAACTGTTTTTT.